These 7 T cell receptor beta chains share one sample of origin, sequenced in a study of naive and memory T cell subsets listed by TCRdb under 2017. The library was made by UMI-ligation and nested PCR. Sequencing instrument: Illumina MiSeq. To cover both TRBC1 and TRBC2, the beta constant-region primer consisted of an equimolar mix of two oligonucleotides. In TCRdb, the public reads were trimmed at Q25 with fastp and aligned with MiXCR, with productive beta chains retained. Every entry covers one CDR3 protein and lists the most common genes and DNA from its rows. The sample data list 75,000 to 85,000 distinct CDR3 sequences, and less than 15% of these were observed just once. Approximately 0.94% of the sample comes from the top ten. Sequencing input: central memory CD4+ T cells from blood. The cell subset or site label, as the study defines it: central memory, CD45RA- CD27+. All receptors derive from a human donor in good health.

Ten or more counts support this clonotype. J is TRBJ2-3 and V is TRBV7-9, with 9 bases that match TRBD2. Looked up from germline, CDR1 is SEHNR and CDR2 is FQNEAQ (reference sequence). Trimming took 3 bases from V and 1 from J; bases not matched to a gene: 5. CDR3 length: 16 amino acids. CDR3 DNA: TGTGCCAGCAGCTTTGGGACTAGCTCGCGCACAGATACGCAGTATTTT. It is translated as CASSFGTSSRTDTQYF.

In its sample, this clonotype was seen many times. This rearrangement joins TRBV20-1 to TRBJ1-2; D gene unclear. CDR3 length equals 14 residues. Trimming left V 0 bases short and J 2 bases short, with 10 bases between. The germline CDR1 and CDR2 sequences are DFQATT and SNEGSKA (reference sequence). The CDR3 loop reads CSAREGRRNYGYTF. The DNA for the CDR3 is TGCAGTGCTAGAGAAGGCCGGAGAAACTATGGCTACACCTTC.

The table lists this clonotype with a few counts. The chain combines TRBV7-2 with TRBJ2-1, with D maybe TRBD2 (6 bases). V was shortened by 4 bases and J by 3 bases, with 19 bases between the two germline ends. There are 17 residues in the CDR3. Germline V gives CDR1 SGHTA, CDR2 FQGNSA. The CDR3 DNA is TGTGCCAGCAGCTCTCGATTATCGACTAGGGACTACAATGAGCAGTTCTTC. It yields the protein CASSSRLSTRDYNEQFF.

CDR3 protein: CASSLASAGGLETQYF. CDR3 coding DNA: TGTGCCAGCAGCTTAGCGAGCGCGGGAGGCCTAGAGACCCAGTACTTC. The chain employs TRBV7-9 and TRBJ2-5; the match to TRBD2 covers 8 bases. The CDR3 is made up of 16 amino acids. V gave up 0 bases and J gave up 4 bases; unmatched junction bases: 7. Germline V CDR1 and CDR2: SEHNR, FQNEAQ (reference sequence).

CDR3 DNA: TGTGCCACCAGCCGAGTGCTGGCCTACGAGCAGTACTTC. Protein sequence: CATSRVLAYEQYF. This chain uses TRBV15 with TRBJ2-7; D is undetermined. V shed 5 bases and J shed 2 bases, with 10 bases lying between them. Germline V gene lookup returns CDR1 LNHNV and CDR2 YYDKDF (reference sequence). This CDR3 has 13 amino acids. Looking up the rest from reference TRBV15 and TRBJ2-7 gives the full variable domain: DAMVIQNPRYQVTQFGKPVTLSCSQTLNHNVMYWYQQKSSQAPKLLFHYYDKDFNNEADTPDNFQSRRPNTSFCFLDIRSPGLGDTAMYLCATSRVLAYEQYFGPGTRLTVT.

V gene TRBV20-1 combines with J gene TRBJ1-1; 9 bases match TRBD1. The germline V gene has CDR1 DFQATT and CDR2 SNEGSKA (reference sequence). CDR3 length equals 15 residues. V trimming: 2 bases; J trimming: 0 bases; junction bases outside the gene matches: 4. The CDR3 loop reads CSARWTGAMNTEAFF. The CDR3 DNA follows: TGCAGTGCTAGATGGACAGGGGCCATGAACACTGAAGCTTTCTTT.

CDR3 in amino acids: CASSQTGRGTFGQYF. In nucleotides, the CDR3 is TGTGCCAGCAGCCAGACAGGGCGGGGAACTTTTGGGCAGTACTTC. The genes are TRBV2 and TRBJ2-7, with D maybe TRBD1 (7 bases). Trimming took 6 bases from V and 9 from J, leaving 24 bases between them. The CDR3 loop spans 15 amino acids. CDR1 and CDR2 (germline): SNHLY, FYNNEI.